This T cell receptor (beta chain) was profiled in a study of T cell clones after liver transplantation. As for the study in general: A pre-transplant mixed lymphocyte reaction with TCRbeta sequencing defined graft-donor-reactive clones followed in post-transplant blood. Patients counted as tolerant after at least one year off all immunosuppression, enzymes not exceeding twice normal.

CDR3 length equals 13 residues. The germline V and J ends were trimmed by 3 bases and 1 base, with 6 bases remaining between them. Germline V gives CDR1 SSHAT, CDR2 FNYEAQ (reference sequence). General study results and limits: A larger donor-reactive than third-party decline suggested partial antigen-specific deletion.

Turning to this clone: Antigen specificity is unknown.

Clones were read by immunoSEQ multiplex PCR, and TCRdb kept only the in-frame ones, dropping some. The sample lists more than 100,000 clones; about 86% were seen once. The source is a human patient who received a liver transplant. Some T cells may be the graft donor's. The input for sequencing was CD4+ T cells from blood, taken approximately 50 months after liver transplant. The rearrangement links TRBV7-7 to TRBJ1-1; the D gene is possibly TRBD1 (6 bases). Here the CDR3 DNA reads TGTGCCAGCAGCTTGGGACAGAACACTGAAGCTTTCTTT. This codes for CASSLGQNTEAFF.